The rows below give T cell receptor beta chains drawn from one sample of a study of regulatory T cells in long-lasting Graves disease. TCRdb re-called the multiplex PCR reads through MiXCR, storing one row per CDR3 protein. Of 350,000 to 500,000 distinct CDR3 sequences listed, around 23% are singletons. Sequencing used peripheral blood mononuclear cells (PBMCs), obtained when the disease was refractory, from a patient treated with antithyroid drugs. The receptors stem from a female donor with Graves disease. CDR3s include the opening cysteine and the closing phenylalanine or tryptophan. Fields, in order: J gene, V gene, CDR3 protein.

TRBJ2-2 | TRBV20-1 | CSARSPSGTGELFF
TRBJ2-7 | TRBV5-5 | CASSLSGGRVSSYEQYF
TRBJ1-4 | TRBV7-9 | CASSSGLDSSLYEKLFF
TRBJ1-4 | TRBV2 | CASRSRQGPEKLFF
TRBJ2-1 | TRBV10-3 | CAISGLAGTYNEQFF
TRBJ2-1 | TRBV5-1 | CASSLDGEQFF
TRBJ1-5 | TRBV19 | CASSIPADNQPQHF
TRBJ2-1 | TRBV3-1 | CASSQTGGEQFF
TRBJ1-1 | TRBV18 | CASSPPTAGAEAFF
TRBJ2-1 | TRBV7-9 | CASSETSGNLVEQFF
TRBJ2-2 | TRBV12-3/TRBV12-4 | CASSLGNGELFF
TRBJ2-7 | TRBV3-1 | CASSQEGGRSYEQYF
TRBJ2-7 | TRBV13 | CASSFQGGFYEQYF
TRBJ2-7 | TRBV7-8 | CASSDRLKTGSDEQYF
TRBJ2-5 | TRBV24-1 | CATSDLNRPWQETQYF
TRBJ2-5 | TRBV6-5 | CASSSGDWREFF
TRBJ2-3 | TRBV3-1 | CASSQEGAGVADTQYF
TRBJ1-5 | TRBV6-9 | CASSYADQPQHF
TRBJ1-4 | TRBV25-1 | CASSEYIQRGGDEKLFF
TRBJ2-5 | TRBV7-9 | CASSKRTVQETQYF
TRBJ1-5 | TRBV9 | CASSRGGGPAQPQHF
TRBJ1-1 | TRBV5-1 | CASSPPGEANTEAFF
TRBJ2-2 | TRBV7-2 | CASTIDRAGPGELFF
TRBJ2-1 | TRBV6-1 | CASSPGAGEQFF
TRBJ2-1 | TRBV28 | CASSLQWGRSYNEQFF
TRBJ1-1 | TRBV14 | CASSQDRLGSTEAFF
TRBJ2-7 | TRBV20-1 | CSARSLKAGAGYEQYF
TRBJ2-6 | TRBV6-1 | CASSRRLAGGSGANVLTF
TRBJ2-7 | TRBV10-2 | CASSEGENEQYF
TRBJ1-4 | TRBV7-8 | CASRIEGGKLFF
TRBJ2-7 | TRBV9 | CASSVEGGNSYEQYF
TRBJ2-5 | TRBV20-1 | CSARDGGGHLGGAQETQYF
TRBJ2-5 | TRBV7-9 | CASSLFEREQETQYF
TRBJ2-7 | TRBV6-2/TRBV6-3 | CASSEIVWGYEQYF
TRBJ2-5 | TRBV6-5 | CASSYSNGRGETQYF
TRBJ1-5 | TRBV6-1 | CASSSVYQPQHF
TRBJ2-5 | TRBV20-1 | CSARDRIRSTETQYF
TRBJ2-7 | TRBV6-2/TRBV6-3 | CASRNGQNSYEQYF
TRBJ1-1 | TRBV6-5 | CASSYSRDNEAFF
TRBJ2-5 | TRBV6-1 | CASSPQGQAETQYF
TRBJ1-5 | TRBV27 | CASRDYGQGAIQPQHF
TRBJ1-5 | TRBV20-1 | CSARDRVRGQPQHF
TRBJ2-5 | TRBV5-6 | CASRIRAGGGETQYF
TRBJ1-4 | TRBV20-1 | CSARAGQLDKLFF
TRBJ1-1 | TRBV19 | CASTKGTGSNTEAFF
TRBJ2-5 | TRBV6-1 | CASNPSPGVGETQYF
TRBJ1-6 | TRBV6-1 | CASSQQGTSYNSPLHF